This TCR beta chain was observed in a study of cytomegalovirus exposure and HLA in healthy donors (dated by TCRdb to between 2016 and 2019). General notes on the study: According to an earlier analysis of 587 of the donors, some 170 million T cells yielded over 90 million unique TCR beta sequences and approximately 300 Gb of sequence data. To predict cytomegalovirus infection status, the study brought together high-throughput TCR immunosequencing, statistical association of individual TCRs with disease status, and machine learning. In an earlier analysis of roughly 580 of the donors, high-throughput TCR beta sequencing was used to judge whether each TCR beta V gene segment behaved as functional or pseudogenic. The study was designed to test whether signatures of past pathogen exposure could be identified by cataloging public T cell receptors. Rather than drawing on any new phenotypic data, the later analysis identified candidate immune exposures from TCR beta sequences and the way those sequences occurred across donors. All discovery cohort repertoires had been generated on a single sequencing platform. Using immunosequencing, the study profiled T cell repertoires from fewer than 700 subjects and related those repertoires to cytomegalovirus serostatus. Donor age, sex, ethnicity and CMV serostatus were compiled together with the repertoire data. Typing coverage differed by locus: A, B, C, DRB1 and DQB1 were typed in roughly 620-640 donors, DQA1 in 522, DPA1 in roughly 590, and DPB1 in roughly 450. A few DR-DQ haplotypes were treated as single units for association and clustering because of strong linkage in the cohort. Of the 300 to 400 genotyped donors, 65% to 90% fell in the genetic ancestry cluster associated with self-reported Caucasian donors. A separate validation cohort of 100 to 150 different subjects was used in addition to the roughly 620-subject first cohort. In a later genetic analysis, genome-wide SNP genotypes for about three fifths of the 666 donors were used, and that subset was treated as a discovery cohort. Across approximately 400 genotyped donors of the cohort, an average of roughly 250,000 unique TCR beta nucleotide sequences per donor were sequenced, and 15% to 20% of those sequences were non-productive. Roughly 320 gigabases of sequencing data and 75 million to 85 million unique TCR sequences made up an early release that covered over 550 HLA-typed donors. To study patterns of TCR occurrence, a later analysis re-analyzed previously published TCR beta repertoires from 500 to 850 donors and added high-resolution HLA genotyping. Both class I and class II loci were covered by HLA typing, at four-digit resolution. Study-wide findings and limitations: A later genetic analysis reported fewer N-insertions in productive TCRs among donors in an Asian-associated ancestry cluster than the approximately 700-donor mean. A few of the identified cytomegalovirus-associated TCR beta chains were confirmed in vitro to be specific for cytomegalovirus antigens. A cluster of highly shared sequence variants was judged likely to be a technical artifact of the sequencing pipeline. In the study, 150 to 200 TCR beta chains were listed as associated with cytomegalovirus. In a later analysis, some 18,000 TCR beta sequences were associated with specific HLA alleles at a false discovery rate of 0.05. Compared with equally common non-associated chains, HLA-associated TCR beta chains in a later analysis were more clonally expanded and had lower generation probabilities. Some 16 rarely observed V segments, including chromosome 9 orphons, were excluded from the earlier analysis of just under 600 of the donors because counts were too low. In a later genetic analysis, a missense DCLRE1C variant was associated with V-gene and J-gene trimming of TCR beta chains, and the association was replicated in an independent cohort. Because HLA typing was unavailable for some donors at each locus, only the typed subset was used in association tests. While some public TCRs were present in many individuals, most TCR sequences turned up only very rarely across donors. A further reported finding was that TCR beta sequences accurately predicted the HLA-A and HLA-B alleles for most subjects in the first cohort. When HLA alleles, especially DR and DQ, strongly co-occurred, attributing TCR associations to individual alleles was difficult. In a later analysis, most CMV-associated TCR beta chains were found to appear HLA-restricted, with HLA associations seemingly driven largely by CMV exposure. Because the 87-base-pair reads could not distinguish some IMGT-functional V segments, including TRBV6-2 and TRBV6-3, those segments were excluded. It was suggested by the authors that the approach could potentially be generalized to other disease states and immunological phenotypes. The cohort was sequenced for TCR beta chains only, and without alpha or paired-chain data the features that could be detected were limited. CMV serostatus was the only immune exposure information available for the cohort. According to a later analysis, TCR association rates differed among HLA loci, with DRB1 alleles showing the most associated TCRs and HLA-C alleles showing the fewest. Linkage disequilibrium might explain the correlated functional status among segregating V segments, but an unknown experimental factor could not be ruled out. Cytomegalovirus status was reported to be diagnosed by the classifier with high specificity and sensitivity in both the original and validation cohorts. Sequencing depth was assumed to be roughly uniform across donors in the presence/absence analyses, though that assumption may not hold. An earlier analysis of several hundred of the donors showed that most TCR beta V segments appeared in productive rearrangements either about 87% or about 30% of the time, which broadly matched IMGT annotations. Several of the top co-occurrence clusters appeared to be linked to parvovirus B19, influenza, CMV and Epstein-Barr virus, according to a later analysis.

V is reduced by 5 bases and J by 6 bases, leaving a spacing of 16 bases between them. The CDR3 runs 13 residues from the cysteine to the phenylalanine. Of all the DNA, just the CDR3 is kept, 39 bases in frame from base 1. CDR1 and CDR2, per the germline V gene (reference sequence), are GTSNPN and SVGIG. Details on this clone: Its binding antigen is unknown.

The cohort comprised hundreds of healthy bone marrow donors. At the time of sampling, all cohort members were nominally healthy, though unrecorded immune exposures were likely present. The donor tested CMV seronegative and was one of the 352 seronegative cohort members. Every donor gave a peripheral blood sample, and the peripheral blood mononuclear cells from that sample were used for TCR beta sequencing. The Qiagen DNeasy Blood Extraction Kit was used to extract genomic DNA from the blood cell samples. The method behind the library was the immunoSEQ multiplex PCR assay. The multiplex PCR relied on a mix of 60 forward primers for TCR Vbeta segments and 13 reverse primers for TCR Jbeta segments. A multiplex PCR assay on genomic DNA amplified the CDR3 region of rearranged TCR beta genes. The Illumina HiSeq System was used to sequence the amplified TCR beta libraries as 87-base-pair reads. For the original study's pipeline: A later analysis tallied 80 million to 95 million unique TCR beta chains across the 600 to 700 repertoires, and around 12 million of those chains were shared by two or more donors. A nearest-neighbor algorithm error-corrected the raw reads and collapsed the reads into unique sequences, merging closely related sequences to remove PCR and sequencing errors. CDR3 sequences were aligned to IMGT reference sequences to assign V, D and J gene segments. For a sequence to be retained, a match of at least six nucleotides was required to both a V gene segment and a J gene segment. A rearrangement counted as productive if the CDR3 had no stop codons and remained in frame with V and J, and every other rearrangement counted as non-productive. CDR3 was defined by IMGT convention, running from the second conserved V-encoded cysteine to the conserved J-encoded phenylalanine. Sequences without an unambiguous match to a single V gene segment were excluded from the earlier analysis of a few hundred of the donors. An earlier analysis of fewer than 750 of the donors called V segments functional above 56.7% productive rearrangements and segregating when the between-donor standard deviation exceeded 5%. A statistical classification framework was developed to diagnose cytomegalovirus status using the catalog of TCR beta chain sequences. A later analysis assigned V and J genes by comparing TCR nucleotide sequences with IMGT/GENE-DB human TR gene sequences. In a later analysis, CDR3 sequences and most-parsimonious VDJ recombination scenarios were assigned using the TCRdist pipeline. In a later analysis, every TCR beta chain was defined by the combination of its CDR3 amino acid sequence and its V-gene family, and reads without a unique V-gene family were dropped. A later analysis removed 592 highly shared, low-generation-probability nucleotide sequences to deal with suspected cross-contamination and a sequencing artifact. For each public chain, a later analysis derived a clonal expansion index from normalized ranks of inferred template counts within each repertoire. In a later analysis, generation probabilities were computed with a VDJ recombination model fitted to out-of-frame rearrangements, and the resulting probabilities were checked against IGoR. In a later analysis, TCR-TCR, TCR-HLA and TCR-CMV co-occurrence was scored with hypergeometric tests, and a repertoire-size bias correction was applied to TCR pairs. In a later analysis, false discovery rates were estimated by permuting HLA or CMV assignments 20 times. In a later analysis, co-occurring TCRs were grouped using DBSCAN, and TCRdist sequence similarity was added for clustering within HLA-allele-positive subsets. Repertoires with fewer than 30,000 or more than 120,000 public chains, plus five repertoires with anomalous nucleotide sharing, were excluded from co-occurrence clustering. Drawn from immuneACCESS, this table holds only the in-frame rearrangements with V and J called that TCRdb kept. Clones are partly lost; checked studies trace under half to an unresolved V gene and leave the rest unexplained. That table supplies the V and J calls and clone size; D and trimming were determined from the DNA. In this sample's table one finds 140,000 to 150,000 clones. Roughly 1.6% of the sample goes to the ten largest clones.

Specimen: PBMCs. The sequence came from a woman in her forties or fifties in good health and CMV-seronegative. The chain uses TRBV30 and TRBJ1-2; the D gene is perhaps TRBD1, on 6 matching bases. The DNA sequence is TGTGCCTGGGGGTTGGGAGGGGGTGATGGCTACACCTTC. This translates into CAWGLGGGDGYTF.